These 4 T cell receptor beta chains were all obtained from the same sample, sequenced in a study of blood T cell repertoires in COVID-19. The protocol was immunoSEQ multiplex PCR, while the TCRdb copy is restricted to in-frame clones and leaves out a portion. The sample yields about 69,000 clones, 90% seen once. The sequencing input was peripheral blood. Receptors originate from a man aged 50-60 years with acute or convalescent COVID-19.

The chain joins TRBV5-3 to TRBJ1-1, with D maybe TRBD1 (6 bases). TRBV5-3 is marked as an open reading frame, function uncertain. CDR3 size: 19 residues. V shed 0 bases and J shed 0 bases, with 21 bases lying between them. CDR3 sequence reads: CARSLVPLTGEGMNTEAFF. The CDR3 bases are TGTGCCAGAAGCTTGGTCCCCCTGACAGGCGAGGGGATGAACACTGAAGCTTTCTTT.

The V call is TRBV27, the J call TRBJ1-5; D remains unclear. The CDR3 has 15 amino acids. Deletions cut 0 bases from V and 4 bases from J, with 10 bases between. The germline V gene has CDR1 MNHEY and CDR2 SMNVEV (reference sequence). CDR3: CASSLSAPLNQPQHF. The DNA of the CDR3 is TGTGCCAGCAGTTTATCTGCGCCACTAAATCAGCCCCAGCATTTT.

In this sample, this clone turned up once. The rearrangement joins TRBV3-1 (or the pseudogene TRBV3-2) to TRBJ2-7, with no clear D. Trimming removed 7 bases from V and 0 bases from J, with 10 bases in between. This CDR3 region has 13 residues. Germline-derived CDR1 and CDR2 are LGHDT and YNNKEL (reference sequence). As DNA, the CDR3 is TGTGCCAGCATGCGGTCCCCCTCCTACGAGCAGTACTTC. Translation: CASMRSPSYEQYF.

V usage is TRBV5-1 and J usage is TRBJ2-3; D might be TRBD1 (6 bases). CDR3 size: 14 residues. V was trimmed by 2 bases and J by 2 bases, leaving 9 bases between them. CDR1 and CDR2 (germline): SGHRS, YFSETQ. The CDR3 here is CASSFGTTTDTQYF. The CDR3 DNA is TGCGCCAGCAGCTTCGGGACAACCACAGATACGCAGTATTTT.